Following are 25 T cell receptor beta chains from one sample sequenced in a study of regulatory T cells in long-lasting Graves disease. Specified time point: newly diagnosed GD, antithyroid drugs for less than 3 months. RNA extracted from PBMCs served as the sequencing template. The authors built TCR beta libraries using iRepertoire HTBI primers and Arm-PCR of CDR3 regions. TCRdb processed the multiplex PCR reads anew with MiXCR; each CDR3 protein has one entry. The data hold about 310,000 distinct CDR3 sequences, with under 20% observed a single time. This specimen was peripheral blood mononuclear cells (PBMCs), taken at new diagnosis, from a patient treated with antithyroid drugs. These receptors were taken from a female donor with Graves disease.

The table lists this clonotype with many counts. V usage is TRBV29-1 and J usage is TRBJ1-5; D not certain. V shed 4 bases and J shed 4 bases, with 8 bases lying between them. CDR1 is SQVTM, CDR2 ANQGSEA, per germline. There are 12 residues in the CDR3. CDR3 in DNA: TGCAGCGTTGCGGACCCTAATCAGCCCCAGCATTTT. Its translation: CSVADPNQPQHF. Supplemented by reference TRBV29-1 and TRBJ1-5, the full variable domain reads SAVISQKPSRDICQRGTSLTIQCQVDSQVTMMFWYRQQPGQSLTLIATANQGSEATYESGFVIDKFPISRPNLTFSTLTVSNMSPEDSSIYLCSVADPNQPQHFGDGTRLSIL.

A word on this clonotype: A much larger clonotype is one base distant, so this may be a read error. This chain connects TRBV19 to TRBJ2-1; no firm D call. CDR3 length: 12 residues. Germline V gene lookup returns CDR1 LNHDA and CDR2 SQIVND (reference sequence). CDR3 nucleotides: TGTGCCAGTAGTCTATTGTTCCATGAGCGGTTCTTC. Protein product: CASSLLFHERFF.

This clonotype occurred many times. The chain couples TRBV5-1 to TRBJ2-6, with D tentatively TRBD2 (5 bases). CDR1 and CDR2 from the germline V gene are SGHRS and YFSETQ. The CDR3 contains 15 residues. Trimming pared 6 bases from V and 0 bases from J, leaving 10 bases between. DNA for the CDR3: TGCGCCAGCACCCCCGGGAACTCTGGGGCCAACGTCCTGACTTTC. Protein product: CASTPGNSGANVLTF.

This clonotype was detected many times. The gene calls are TRBV5-1 and TRBJ2-2, with 9 bases that match TRBD2. CDR3 size: 14 residues. Germline CDR1 SGHRS, CDR2 YFSETQ. V lost 2 bases and J lost 6; bases outside the gene matches: 2. The DNA of the CDR3 is TGCGCCAGCAGCTTCGGGACTAGCCCCGGGGAGCTGTTTTTT. Its protein is CASSFGTSPGELFF.

The table lists this clonotype with many counts. The rearrangement joins TRBV28 to TRBJ2-1; 7 bases fit TRBD1. The CDR3 contains 15 residues. The germline V gene encodes CDR1 MDHEN and CDR2 SYDVKM. V lost 3 bases to trimming and J lost 7 bases; unmatched junction nucleotides: 9. Here the CDR3 reads CASSFRGREKNEQFF. The CDR3, as DNA: TGTGCCAGCAGTTTTAGGGGGCGCGAGAAGAATGAGCAGTTCTTC.

The V call is TRBV10-3, the J call TRBJ2-6, with D hard to call. The CDR3 sequence is 14 residues long. The germline gives CDR1 ENHRY, CDR2 SYGVKD. Trimming left V 2 bases short and J 2 bases short, with 4 bases between. The CDR3 nucleotides are TGTGCCATCAGTGAGGGGGCTGGGGCCAACGTCCTGACTTTC. Its translation is CAISEGAGANVLTF.

This chain joins TRBV7-3 and TRBJ2-1; the match to TRBD2 covers 8 bases. Per the germline V gene, CDR1 is SGHTA and CDR2 is FQGTGA. Trimming removed 5 bases from V and 8 bases from J; junction bases left unmatched: 5. The CDR3 covers 13 residues. The CDR3 region has the DNA TGTGCCAGCAGCCCCCTAGCGGGCTATGAGCAGTTCTTC. Residues: CASSPLAGYEQFF.

This clonotype showed up many times. The chain recombines TRBV2 with TRBJ2-1, with 7 bases aligning to TRBD2. CDR3 length: 14 residues. V trimming: 7 bases; J trimming: 2 bases; junction bases outside the gene matches: 5. Germline CDR1 and CDR2: SNHLY and FYNNEI. The CDR3 loop is CASIGLETYNEQFF. CDR3 nucleotide sequence: TGTGCCAGCATTGGACTAGAAACCTACAATGAGCAGTTCTTC.

This clonotype was seen repeatedly, ten times or more. The chain carries TRBV27 and TRBJ2-5; D not certain. The germline V and J ends were trimmed by 3 bases and 2 bases, with 7 bases remaining between them. The CDR3 is 13 amino acids. CDR1 is MNHEY and CDR2 is SMNVEV in the germline V gene (reference sequence). The CDR3 spells CASSFLGQETQYF. Written as DNA, the CDR3 is TGTGCCAGCAGTTTTCTAGGTCAAGAGACCCAGTACTTC.

There are many counts of this clonotype. This rearrangement joins TRBV20-1 to TRBJ1-4, with D hard to call. V shed 5 bases and J shed 11 bases, with 24 bases lying between them. The CDR3 runs to 15 residues. Germline CDR1 DFQATT, CDR2 SNEGSKA (reference sequence). The CDR3 nucleotides read TGCAGTGCTGCCCCGCGTAATCAACCGTCTCGCAAACTGTTTTTT. It encodes CSAAPRNQPSRKLFF.

The chain links TRBV13 to TRBJ2-1; 8 bases are a match to TRBD2. The CDR3 contains 13 residues. V was pared by 8 bases and J by 8 bases, with 8 bases of the junction left unmatched. In germline, CDR1 is PRHDT, CDR2 FYEKMQ (reference sequence). CDR3 sequence (DNA): TGTGCCAGCGGGGTAGCGGGGAGGGATGAGCAGTTCTTC. This translates into CASGVAGRDEQFF.

The chain carries TRBV6-1 and TRBJ1-2; D unresolved. This CDR3 contains 15 residues. V gave up 7 bases and J gave up 0 bases, with 15 bases separating them. Looked up from germline, CDR1 is MNHNS and CDR2 is SASEGT. For the CDR3, the DNA is TGTGCCAGCACTTGGGGAGGACCGGCTAACTATGGCTACACCTTC. Translated, it gives CASTWGGPANYGYTF.

This clonotype was detected many times. The chain couples TRBV9 to TRBJ2-1, with 7 nucleotides matching TRBD2. Looked up from germline, CDR1 is SGDLS and CDR2 is YYNGEE. This CDR3 spans 15 amino acids. V was pared by 0 bases and J by 10 bases, with 10 bases of the junction left unmatched. This chain's CDR3 is CASSVGGSVFGEQFF. The CDR3 region has the DNA TGTGCCAGCAGCGTAGGCGGGAGTGTATTCGGGGAGCAGTTCTTC.

Remarks on this clonotype: A far larger clone lies a single base away; this is likely a read error. Given the absence of the conserved phenylalanine or tryptophan at the CDR3 end, a read error is likely. This chain uses TRBV7-2 with TRBJ1-1, with D unclear. The germline V gene has CDR1 SGHTA and CDR2 FQGNSA. This CDR3 contains 11 residues. V dropped 4 bases and J dropped 8 bases, with 8 bases sitting between them. CDR3 sequence reads: CASSSQTEAFL. As DNA, the CDR3 is TGTGCCAGCAGCTCCCAGACCGAAGCTTTCCTT.

Many counts were recorded for this clonotype. The V call is TRBV19, the J call TRBJ1-1, with D possibly matching TRBD1 (6 bases). Deletions cut 2 bases from V and 3 bases from J, with 13 bases between. Germline lookup yields CDR1 LNHDA and CDR2 SQIVND (reference sequence). The CDR3 length is 15 residues. The CDR3 sequence: CASSIQTGKDTEAFF. The CDR3 DNA is TGTGCCAGTAGTATACAAACAGGGAAGGACACTGAAGCTTTCTTT.

A remark on this clonotype: A far larger clone is one nucleotide away, so this likely arose from a read error. The V and J genes are TRBV4-2 and TRBJ1-1, with D tentatively TRBD1 (5 bases). Per the germline V gene, CDR1 is LGHNA and CDR2 is YNFKEQ. The CDR3 is 12 residues long. CDR3 in amino acids: CASSRGNIEAFF. The DNA for the CDR3 is TGTGCCAGCAGCCGGGGGAACATTGAAGCTTTCTTT.

The table lists this clonotype with many counts. The V call is TRBV30, the J call TRBJ2-7; D possibly corresponds to TRBD1 (6 bases). In germline, CDR1 is GTSNPN, CDR2 SVGIG (reference sequence). CDR3 length equals 12 residues. The V and J ends lost 1 base and 10 bases respectively, with 14 bases between them. The CDR3 here is CAWSESQQGQYF. CDR3 DNA: TGTGCCTGGAGTGAATCTCAACAGGGTCAGTACTTC.

This clonotype was picked up many times. The V and J genes are TRBV11-2 and TRBJ2-1; 7 bases align to TRBD2. With 5 bases clipped from V and 3 bases from J, the junction kept 7 bases outside the gene matches. CDR1 and CDR2 from the germline V gene are SGHAT and FQNNGV. This CDR3 has 15 residues. The CDR3 loop is CASSGVRGVYNEQFF. CDR3 nucleotides: TGTGCCAGCAGCGGGGTTCGGGGGGTCTACAATGAGCAGTTCTTC.

This clonotype was observed many times. This sequence joins TRBV19 and TRBJ2-1; 9 bases fit TRBD2. V shed 8 bases and J 3 bases; nucleotides not matched to a gene: 8. The germline CDR1 and CDR2 sequences are LNHDA and SQIVND (reference sequence). The CDR3 is made up of 15 amino acids. CDR3 region: CASRKIAGDYNEQFF. The CDR3 DNA follows: TGTGCCAGTCGCAAGATAGCGGGAGACTACAATGAGCAGTTCTTC. The full variable domain, rest sourced from reference TRBV19 and TRBJ2-1, is DGGITQSPKYLFRKEGQNVTLSCEQNLNHDAMYWYRQDPGQGLRLIYYSQIVNDFQKGDIAEGYSVSREKKESFPLTVTSAQKNPTAFYLCASRKIAGDYNEQFFGPGTRLTVL.

This chain uses TRBV11-2 with TRBJ2-5; 15 bases match TRBD2. The length of the CDR3 is 20 residues. V lost 1 base to trimming and J lost 3 bases; unmatched junction nucleotides: 12. The germline V gene encodes CDR1 SGHAT and CDR2 FQNNGV. The CDR3 bases are TGTGCCAGCAGCTTAGGGCGGACTAGCGGGAGGGCTTTGGCGGAAGAGACCCAGTACTTC. Its translation is CASSLGRTSGRALAEETQYF.

This rearrangement joins TRBV5-1 to TRBJ1-6; the D is unclear. The CDR3 is 16 residues long. Trimming stripped 4 bases from V and 10 bases from J, with 21 bases between. Germline V gene sequence: CDR1 SGHRS, CDR2 YFSETQ. The CDR3 sequence is CASSNPPGVPDSPLHF. CDR3 bases: TGCGCCAGCAGCAACCCCCCTGGGGTACCCGACTCACCCCTCCACTTT.

About this clonotype: A much larger clone lies a single base off, so this may be a read error. The chain has TRBV15 and TRBJ2-7; 12 bases are a match to TRBD2. This CDR3 is 15 amino acids long. Germline V lookup: CDR1 LNHNV, CDR2 YYDKDF (reference sequence). CDR3 residues: CATSRTSGSSYERYF. In DNA form, the CDR3 reads TGTGCCACCAGCAGGACTAGCGGGAGCTCCTACGAGCGGTACTTC.

This clonotype appeared many times. The DNA for the CDR3 is TGTGCCAGCAGTTTAACGGGCGACAGGGGTATTGAGACCCAGTACTTC. The encoded protein is CASSLTGDRGIETQYF. The chain couples TRBV12-3 or TRBV12-4 to TRBJ2-5, with 8 positions matching TRBD1. This CDR3 comprises 16 residues. The V and J ends lost 2 bases and 5 bases, in that order; junction bases with no gene match: 10.

A few counts support this clonotype. The genes are TRBV20-1 and TRBJ2-1; D gene ambiguous. CDR1 and CDR2 from the germline V gene are DFQATT and SNEGSKA (reference sequence). V gave up 4 bases and J gave up 0 bases, with 13 bases separating them. There are 15 residues in the CDR3. The CDR3 DNA sequence: TGCAGTGCTAAACGAGGCGGTAGCTCCTACAATGAGCAGTTCTTC. As protein: CSAKRGGSSYNEQFF.

This clonotype came up many times. The chain carries TRBV12-3 or TRBV12-4 and TRBJ2-1; 7 nucleotides match TRBD2. This CDR3 has 15 residues. V shed 3 bases and J 6 bases; nucleotides not matched to a gene: 8. The CDR3 DNA is TGTGCCAGCAGTTTCGGCGGGAGAGAGGGCAATGAGCAGTTCTTC. Translated, it gives CASSFGGREGNEQFF.